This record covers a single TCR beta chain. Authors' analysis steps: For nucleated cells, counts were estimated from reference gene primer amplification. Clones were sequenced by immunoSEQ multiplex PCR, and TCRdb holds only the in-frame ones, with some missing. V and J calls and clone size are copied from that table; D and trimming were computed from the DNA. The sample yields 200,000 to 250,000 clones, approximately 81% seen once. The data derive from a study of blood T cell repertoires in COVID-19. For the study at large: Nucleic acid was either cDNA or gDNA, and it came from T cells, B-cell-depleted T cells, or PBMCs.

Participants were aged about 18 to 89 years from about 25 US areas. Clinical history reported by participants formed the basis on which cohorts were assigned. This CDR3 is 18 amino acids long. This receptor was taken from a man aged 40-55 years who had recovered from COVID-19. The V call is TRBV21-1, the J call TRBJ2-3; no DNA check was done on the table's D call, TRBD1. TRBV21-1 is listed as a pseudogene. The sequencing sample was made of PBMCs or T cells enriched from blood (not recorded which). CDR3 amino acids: CASSKRGPAGRRTDTQYF. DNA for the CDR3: TGTGCCAGCAGCAAAAGGGGGCCGGCGGGACGCCGCACAGATACGCAGTATTTT.